These T cell receptor beta chains were read from a single sample in a study of blood T cell repertoires in COVID-19. Profiled with immunoSEQ multiplex PCR; TCRdb holds only in-frame clones, not every one. The table records about 170,000 clones, roughly 80% of them present only once. The source material was peripheral blood. The origin of the receptors is a man between 65 and 79 years old with acute or convalescent COVID-19. Both conserved end residues are part of each CDR3. D genes are given only for firm matches. Where a row states a size, it is once, few, many or the class of an expanded clone; other rows omit it.

>NA|TRBV2|TRBJ2-5|NA
CASSAGTTAETQYF
TGTGCCAGCAGTGCCGGGACAACCGCCGAGACCCAGTACTTC
>NA|TRBV6-2/TRBV6-3|TRBJ2-7|NA
CASSPSSYEQYF
TGTGCCAGCAGCCCCAGCTCCTACGAGCAGTACTTC
>TRBD1|TRBV27|TRBJ2-7|many
CASYKTGAPYEQYF
TGTGCCAGTTACAAAACAGGGGCCCCCTACGAGCAGTACTTC
>NA|TRBV9|TRBJ2-3|NA
CASSAHTGWTTDTQYF
TGTGCCAGCAGCGCCCATACAGGGTGGACCACAGATACGCAGTATTTT
>TRBD1|TRBV2|TRBJ2-2|NA
CACLPDRANTGELFF
TGTGCCTGCCTACCGGACAGGGCGAACACCGGGGAGCTGTTTTTT
>NA|TRBV7-9|TRBJ2-7|few
CASSPDGAYEQYF
TGTGCCAGCAGCCCCGACGGAGCCTACGAGCAGTACTTC
>TRBD1|TRBV18|TRBJ1-6|few
CASSPGTVPNSPLHF
TGTGCCAGCTCACCGGGGACAGTCCCTAATTCACCCCTCCACTTT
>TRBD2|TRBV11-2|TRBJ2-1|NA
CASSLAGFSYNEQFF
TGTGCCAGCAGCCTAGCGGGGTTCTCCTACAATGAGCAGTTCTTC
>TRBD1|TRBV6-2/TRBV6-3|TRBJ1-1|few
CASSPRDRGTEAFF
TGTGCCAGCAGTCCCCGGGACAGGGGTACTGAAGCTTTCTTT
>NA|TRBV18|TRBJ2-7|NA
CASSNQDSSYEQYF
TGTGCCAGCTCAAATCAGGACAGTTCCTACGAGCAGTACTTC
>TRBD2|TRBV18|TRBJ2-1|NA
CASSQEREGRNEQFF
TGTGCCAGCTCCCAGGAGCGGGAGGGCCGCAATGAGCAGTTCTTC
>NA|TRBV9|TRBJ1-3|once
CASSKQGFGNTIYF
TGTGCCAGCAGCAAACAGGGCTTTGGAAACACCATATATTTT
>NA|TRBV28|TRBJ2-4|once
CASSLLRDQYF
TGTGCCAGCAGTTTACTCAGGGATCAGTACTTC